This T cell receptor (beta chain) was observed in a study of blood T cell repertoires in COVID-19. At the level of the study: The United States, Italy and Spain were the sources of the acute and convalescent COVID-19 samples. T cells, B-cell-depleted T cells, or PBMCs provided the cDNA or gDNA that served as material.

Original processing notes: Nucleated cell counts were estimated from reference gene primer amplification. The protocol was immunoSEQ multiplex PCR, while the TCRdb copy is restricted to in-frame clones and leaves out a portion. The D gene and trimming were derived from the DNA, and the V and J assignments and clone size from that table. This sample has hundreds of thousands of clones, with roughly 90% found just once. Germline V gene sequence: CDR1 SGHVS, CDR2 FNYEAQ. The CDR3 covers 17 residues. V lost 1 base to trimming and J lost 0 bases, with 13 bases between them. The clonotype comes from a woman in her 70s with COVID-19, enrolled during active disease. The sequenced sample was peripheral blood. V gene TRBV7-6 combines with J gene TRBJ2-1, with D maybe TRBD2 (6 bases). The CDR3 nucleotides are TGTGCCAGCAGCTTAGGTGGCGGGGAGAGCTCCTACAATGAGCAGTTCTTC. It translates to CASSLGGGESSYNEQFF.